The 16 T cell receptor beta chains listed next were all sequenced from one sample in a study of CXCR3-negative and CXCR3-positive naive CD8 T cells. The study's findings and limits: CXCR3-expressing naive cells carried TRB CDR3s more hydrophobic than those of CXCR3-negative naive cells.

5' RACE with UMI labels generated the TRB cDNA libraries. With the 5' RACE reads reprocessed, TCRdb shows one record per CDR3 protein and no DNA. Its clone listing holds about 56,000 distinct CDR3 sequences. These receptors lack a known antigen. Material: naive CXCR3+ CD8+ T cells from blood. Noted subset: CD45RO-CCR7+CD27+CD95- naive CD8+ T cells expressing CXCR3 (TNR3+). The source is a human donor in good health. Some clones in this sample may be carry-over from other donors' samples.

The rearrangement links TRBV7-2 to TRBJ2-7. The CDR3 contains 11 residues. Germline-derived CDR1 and CDR2 are SGHTA and FQGNSA. CDR3 protein: CASSDGYEQYF.

The chain is built from TRBV12-3 or TRBV12-4 and TRBJ2-5; there is no DNA to check the TCRdb D call of TRBD1. This CDR3 is 15 amino acids long. CDR3 amino acids: CASSQRRDSQETQYF.

The chain joins TRBV12-3 or TRBV12-4 to TRBJ2-3. The CDR3 is made up of 13 amino acids. The CDR3 sequence is CASSLTYTDTQYF.

The V call is TRBV12-3 or TRBV12-4, the J call TRBJ2-2. There are 11 residues in the CDR3. CDR3 loop: CASSFAGELYF.

J is TRBJ1-1 and V is TRBV6-5; TCRdb outputs TRBD1, but without DNA this stays unchecked. The CDR3 length is 16 residues. Germline loops: CDR1 MNHEY, CDR2 SVGAGI. The CDR3: CASSYLPGATNTEAFF.

This chain uses TRBV21-1 with TRBJ1-1; TCRdb returns TRBD1, unconfirmable since there is no DNA. TRBV21-1 is flagged as a pseudogene. The CDR3 spans 21 residues. The CDR3 reads CASSKARRLRLLTRGNTEAFF.

The rearrangement joins TRBV5-1 to TRBJ1-4. CDR1 is SGHRS and CDR2 is YFSETQ in the germline V gene. This CDR3 is built from 16 residues. The CDR3 loop is CASSLEFPAQGRGLFF. The full variable domain, with the rest looked up from reference TRBV5-1 and TRBJ1-4, is KAGVTQTPRYLIKTRGQQVTLSCSPISGHRSVSWYQQTPGQGLQFLFEYFSETQRNKGNFPGRFSGRQFSNSRSEMNVSTLELGDSALYLCASSLEFPAQGRGLFFGSGTQLSVL.

V gene TRBV4-1 combines with J gene TRBJ2-5; TCRdb proposes TRBD1, but this gene call is untestable without DNA. The germline V gene has CDR1 MGHRA and CDR2 YSYEKL. The CDR3 length is 18 residues. The CDR3 loop reads CASSQPSVGTDAAETQYF.

The V and J genes are TRBV20-1 and TRBJ1-1; no DNA is available, so the TRBD1 call from TCRdb remains unchecked. CDR1 is DFQATT and CDR2 is SNEGSKA in the germline V gene (reference sequence). This CDR3 has 14 residues. CDR3 sequence: CSARNERARGEAFF.

This chain uses TRBV4-3 with TRBJ2-3. CDR3 length: 15 amino acids. Germline CDR1 is LGHNA and CDR2 is YSLEER. CDR3: CASSQELGSPDTQYF.

V usage is TRBV14 and J usage is TRBJ2-4; TCRdb reports TRBD2, a call that lacks DNA to check it against. This CDR3 contains 14 residues. CDR1 SGHDN and CDR2 FVKESK come from the germline V gene. CDR3 amino acids: CASSPRGGENIQYF.

V and J are TRBV6-6 and TRBJ1-2; the D call of TRBD1 rests on TCRdb alone, since no DNA is present to check it. From germline, CDR1 is MNHNY and CDR2 SVGAGI (reference sequence). The CDR3 covers 14 residues. The CDR3 is CASSNRGRYYGYTF.

The chain carries TRBV6-4 and TRBJ2-7; TCRdb names TRBD1, which stays unverified in the absence of DNA. Germline values: CDR1 MRHNA, CDR2 SNTAGT. The CDR3 loop spans 13 amino acids. The chain's CDR3 is CASSEGPDYEQYF.

The chain combines TRBV4-3 with TRBJ2-1; the D gene TCRdb calls, TRBD2, cannot be checked with no DNA. The CDR3 sequence is 17 residues long. Germline V lookup: CDR1 LGHNA, CDR2 YSLEER. CDR3 sequence: CASSQDKGLALYNEQFF.

The genes are TRBV15 and TRBJ1-2. The germline CDR1 and CDR2 sequences are LNHNV and YYDKDF (reference sequence). The CDR3 spans 15 residues. CDR3 sequence reads: CATSSIPAGPYGYTF.

The V and J genes are TRBV5-4 and TRBJ2-6; TCRdb calls TRBD1, which cannot be checked without DNA. Looked up from germline, CDR1 is SGHNT and CDR2 is YYREEE (reference sequence). CDR3 length: 15 residues. The CDR3 here is CASSRGGSGANVLTF.